A selection of T cell receptor beta chains follows, all from one sample in a study of T cells in Graves' hyperthyroidism and ophthalmopathy. TCRdb recomputed calls from the multiplex PCR reads with MiXCR, one row per CDR3 protein. The table includes 300,000 to 450,000 distinct CDR3 sequences, 17% detected once. The specimen sequenced was blood. These receptors were obtained from a young woman with Graves' hyperthyroidism that later progressed to Graves' ophthalmopathy. The CDR3 runs from the conserved cysteine through the conserved F or W. D genes are given only for firm matches. Clone size is given for some rows only: seen once, a few or many times, or a class if the clone is expanded.

CDR3: CASSAPRDRVGIGNTEAFF; DNA: TGTGCCAGCAGTGCCCCTCGGGACAGGGTGGGGATTGGGAACACTGAAGCTTTCTTT; size: many; V: TRBV27; D: TRBD1; length: 19; J: TRBJ1-1
CDR3: CASSGGLEGYYGYTF; DNA: TGTGCCAGCAGCGGGGGATTAGAAGGTTACTATGGCTACACCTTC; size: many; V: TRBV9; D: .; length: 15; J: TRBJ1-2
CDR3: CASSLPGPLKSYEQYF; DNA: TGTGCCAGCAGTTTACCGGGACCTTTGAAGTCCTACGAGCAGTACTTC; size: many; V: TRBV28; D: .; length: 16; J: TRBJ2-7
CDR3: CASSNFRDREEAFF; DNA: TGTGCCAGCAGTAACTTCCGGGACAGGGAAGAAGCTTTCTTT; size: many; V: TRBV6-2/TRBV6-3; D: TRBD1; length: 14; J: TRBJ1-1
CDR3: CASSELAAETDTQYF; DNA: TGTGCCAGCAGTGAATTGGCCGCCGAAACAGATACGCAGTATTTT; size: once; V: TRBV6-1; D: .; length: 15; J: TRBJ2-3
CDR3: CASSSPLAAGYNEQFF; DNA: TGTGCCAGCAGTTCCCCCCTAGCGGCGGGTTACAATGAGCAGTTCTTC; size: many; V: TRBV6-1; D: TRBD2; length: 16; J: TRBJ2-1
CDR3: CASSLGVWNEQFF; DNA: TGTGCCAGCAGTTTAGGCGTGTGGAATGAGCAGTTCTTC; size: many; V: TRBV27; D: .; length: 13; J: TRBJ2-1
CDR3: CASGQGVYTEAFF; DNA: TGTGCCAGTGGACAGGGGGTTTACACTGAAGCTTTCTTT; size: many; V: TRBV12-3/TRBV12-4; D: TRBD1; length: 13; J: TRBJ1-1
CDR3: CSARAGASGVEETQYF; DNA: TGCAGTGCTAGAGCTGGCGCTAGCGGGGTAGAAGAGACCCAGTACTTC; size: many; V: TRBV20-1; D: TRBD2; length: 16; J: TRBJ2-5
CDR3: CASSSVGGTSEKLFF; DNA: TGTGCCAGCAGTTCCGTCGGAGGCACTAGTGAAAAACTGTTTTTT; size: .; V: TRBV28; D: .; length: 15; J: TRBJ1-4
CDR3: CSAREVSREGELFF; DNA: TGCAGTGCTAGAGAGGTCTCAAGGGAAGGGGAGCTGTTTTTT; size: .; V: TRBV20-1; D: .; length: 14; J: TRBJ2-2
CDR3: CASSRSHSSGNTIYF; DNA: TGTGCCAGCAGCCGTAGCCACAGTTCTGGAAACACCATATATTTT; size: many; V: TRBV2; D: .; length: 15; J: TRBJ1-3
CDR3: CVSSSVPYQPQHF; DNA: TGCGTCAGCAGCTCCGTGCCCTATCAGCCCCAGCATTTT; size: .; V: TRBV5-1; D: .; length: 13; J: TRBJ1-5
CDR3: CASSQGGYGNQPQHF; DNA: TGCGCCAGCAGCCAAGGGGGCTATGGCAATCAGCCCCAGCATTTT; size: many; V: TRBV4-1; D: .; length: 15; J: TRBJ1-5
CDR3: CASSLSGGEQETQYF; DNA: TGTGCCAGCAGTTTAAGCGGGGGGGAACAAGAGACCCAGTACTTC; size: many; V: TRBV27; D: TRBD2; length: 15; J: TRBJ2-5
CDR3: CASSIIGDTQYF; DNA: TGTGCCAGTAGTATTATAGGGGATACGCAGTATTTT; size: .; V: TRBV19; D: .; length: 12; J: TRBJ2-3
CDR3: CASDRDRPNTGELFF; DNA: TGTGCCAGTGACAGGGACCGCCCGAACACCGGGGAGCTGTTTTTT; size: many; V: TRBV2; D: TRBD1; length: 15; J: TRBJ2-2
CDR3: CATSGRWTSGGSRELFF; DNA: TGTGCCACCAGTGGACGGTGGACTAGCGGGGGAAGCAGGGAGCTGTTTTTT; size: many; V: TRBV24-1; D: TRBD2; length: 17; J: TRBJ2-2
CDR3: CASSREQGQYTDTQYF; DNA: TGTGCCAGTAGTCGGGAACAGGGGCAATACACAGATACGCAGTATTTT; size: few; V: TRBV19; D: TRBD1; length: 16; J: TRBJ2-3
CDR3: CATSRGAGSSYEQYF; DNA: TGTGCCACCAGCAGAGGGGCAGGGTCCTCCTACGAGCAGTACTTC; size: few; V: TRBV15; D: .; length: 15; J: TRBJ2-7
CDR3: CASRAGETQYF; DNA: TGTGCCAGCAGGGCAGGGGAGACCCAGTACTTC; size: many; V: TRBV6-2/TRBV6-3; D: .; length: 11; J: TRBJ2-5
CDR3: CASSLEPGGNYEQYF; DNA: TGTGCCAGCAGCTTAGAGCCAGGGGGAAACTACGAGCAGTACTTC; size: .; V: TRBV5-4; D: TRBD1; length: 15; J: TRBJ2-7
CDR3: CASSLGQSGNTIYF; DNA: TGCGCCAGCAGCTTGGGACAATCTGGAAACACCATATATTTT; size: many; V: TRBV5-1; D: .; length: 14; J: TRBJ1-3
CDR3: CSARDQQATNSGANVLTF; DNA: TGCAGTGCTAGAGATCAGCAGGCGACGAACTCTGGGGCCAACGTCCTGACTTTC; size: few; V: TRBV20-1; D: .; length: 18; J: TRBJ2-6
CDR3: CASSQDIWAGVKNEQFF; DNA: TGCGCCAGCAGCCAAGATATTTGGGCGGGAGTTAAAAATGAGCAGTTCTTC; size: .; V: TRBV7-2; D: TRBD2; length: 17; J: TRBJ2-1
CDR3: CASGETGELFF; DNA: TGTGCCAGCGGGGAGACCGGGGAGCTGTTTTTT; size: many; V: TRBV2; D: .; length: 11; J: TRBJ2-2
CDR3: CASSLDHSSSYEQYF; DNA: TGTGCCAGCAGCTTAGATCATAGCAGCTCCTACGAGCAGTACTTC; size: many; V: TRBV11-2; D: .; length: 15; J: TRBJ2-7